This record concerns one TCR beta chain sequence. CDR1 is SGHTS and CDR2 is YDEGEE in the germline V gene. With 4 bases removed from V and 4 bases from J, the gap between germline ends came to 17 bases. CDR3 length: 15 residues. This entry comes from a study of blood T cell repertoires in COVID-19. Across the study: T cells, B-cell-depleted T cells, or PBMCs provided the cDNA or gDNA that served as material.

Data came from immunoSEQ multiplex PCR; TCRdb stores just in-frame clones and leaves some out. The sample holds fewer than 250,000 clones, about 88% seen once. The sequence was obtained from a man between 60 and 75 years old with acute or convalescent COVID-19. The sample taken for sequencing was peripheral blood. This chain links TRBV5-8 with TRBJ1-1; perhaps TRBD1 as D (6 bases). The CDR3 sequence is CASSALQGTGTEAFF. Written as DNA, the CDR3 is TGTGCCAGCAGCGCCTTACAGGGTACGGGCACTGAAGCTTTCTTT.